The 27 T cell receptor beta chains presented below share a single source sample, sequenced in a study of blood T cell repertoires in COVID-19. This table comes from immunoSEQ multiplex PCR, and its TCRdb copy is limited to in-frame clones, with some not included. The data contain about 480,000 clones, about 85% of them seen just once; the ten biggest clones take up around 8%. Input material: PBMCs or T cells enriched from blood (not recorded which). Receptor source: a woman aged 55-69 years who had recovered from COVID-19.

The V and J genes are TRBV6-1 and TRBJ1-2; D is perhaps TRBD1 (5 bases). Trimming stripped 3 bases from V and 6 bases from J, with 26 bases between. This CDR3 is 18 amino acids long. Germline-derived CDR1 and CDR2 are MNHNS and SASEGT. The CDR3 region is CASSDRIRPAGTLNGYTF. In nucleotides, the CDR3 is TGTGCCAGCAGTGATAGAATCCGCCCCGCGGGGACGTTAAATGGCTACACCTTC.

The chain recombines TRBV5-5 with TRBJ1-5, with 9 positions matching TRBD1. Unmatched junction bases numbered 11, after V lost 4 bases and J lost 0 bases. The CDR3 is made up of 18 amino acids. CDR1 SGHKS and CDR2 YYEKEE come from the germline V gene (reference sequence). CDR3 sequence reads: CASSPSPGQGNSNQPQHF. The CDR3 DNA sequence: TGTGCCAGCAGCCCCTCTCCGGGACAGGGAAATAGCAATCAGCCCCAGCATTTT.

The CDR3 protein is CAWRGQGVEKLFF. Here the CDR3 DNA reads TGTGCCTGGAGGGGACAGGGCGTTGAAAAACTGTTTTTT. The chain employs TRBV30 and TRBJ1-4; 9 bases align to TRBD1. Looked up from germline, CDR1 is GTSNPN and CDR2 is SVGIG (reference sequence). The length of the CDR3 is 13 residues. V lost 3 bases to trimming and J lost 7 bases; unmatched junction nucleotides: 3.

This clone appeared a few times. The rearrangement joins TRBV21-1 to TRBJ1-1. TRBV21-1 is recorded as a pseudogene. The CDR3 spans 13 residues. CDR3 coding DNA: TGTGCCAGCAGCACACGAGGGCTTCCTGAAGCTTTCTTT. It yields the protein CASSTRGLPEAFF.

The chain recombines TRBV7-2 with TRBJ2-7; 7 bases align to TRBD1. Trimming cost V 5 bases and J 4 bases; bases outside gene matches: 8. This CDR3 is built from 14 residues. In germline, CDR1 is SGHTA, CDR2 FQGNSA. DNA of the CDR3: TGTGCCAGCAGCCTCCAAGGGGGCCAATACGAGCAGTACTTC. It yields the protein CASSLQGGQYEQYF.

V usage is TRBV20-1 and J usage is TRBJ1-5; a possible D gene is TRBD1 (5 bases). Germline V CDR1 and CDR2: DFQATT, SNEGSKA (reference sequence). The V end was cut by 3 bases, the J end by 1 base, with 13 bases between. This CDR3 region has 15 residues. CDR3 nucleotide sequence: TGCAGTGCTAGTCGCCCGGGGGTGAGCAATCAGCCCCAGCATTTT. Protein sequence: CSASRPGVSNQPQHF.

The J gene is TRBJ1-2, the V gene TRBV6-5; possibly TRBD1 for D (6 bases). CDR1 and CDR2 (germline): MNHEY, SVGAGI. The CDR3 length is 14 residues. Trimming left V 2 bases short and J 4 bases short, with 11 bases between. The CDR3 nucleotides are TGTGCCAGCAGTTACCTGGACAGACCCTATGGCTACACCTTC. It specifies CASSYLDRPYGYTF.

The genes are TRBV7-2 and TRBJ2-7; 7 bases agree with TRBD1. Germline CDR1 and CDR2: SGHTA and FQGNSA. The CDR3 covers 15 residues. V lost 5 bases and J lost 3; bases outside the gene matches: 10. The CDR3 loop is CASSPYRGIGYEQYF. CDR3 coding DNA: TGTGCCAGCAGCCCGTACAGGGGAATAGGCTACGAGCAGTACTTC.

The chain carries TRBV18 and TRBJ2-7, with no clear D. V gave up 2 bases and J gave up 6 bases, with 11 bases separating them. The CDR3 has 13 residues. Germline values: CDR1 KGHSH, CDR2 LQKENI. The CDR3 bases are TGTGCCAGCTCACCATCCCTAGGCGGCGAGCAGTACTTC. Protein sequence: CASSPSLGGEQYF.

The chain combines TRBV2 with TRBJ1-2; perhaps TRBD1 as D (5 bases). The CDR3 runs to 13 residues. Trimming pared 6 bases from V and 8 bases from J, leaving 16 bases between. The germline gives CDR1 SNHLY, CDR2 FYNNEI. The CDR3 spells CASSQARVEGYTF. The DNA of the CDR3 is TGTGCCAGCAGCCAGGCCAGGGTGGAGGGCTACACCTTC.

The V gene is TRBV11-2, the J gene TRBJ1-1, with TRBD1 matching 8 bases. V shed 5 bases, J shed 1 base, and the junction held 6 bases outside the gene matches. The CDR3 sequence is 15 residues long. Germline loops: CDR1 SGHAT, CDR2 FQNNGV. This chain's CDR3 is CASSRPGQENTEAFF. The CDR3 coding sequence is TGTGCCAGCAGCCGTCCGGGACAGGAGAACACTGAAGCTTTCTTT.

This sequence joins TRBV9 and TRBJ2-3, with D possibly TRBD1 on 7 matching bases. Germline V lookup: CDR1 SGDLS, CDR2 YYNGEE. V dropped 0 bases and J dropped 3 bases, with 20 bases sitting between them. The CDR3 contains 18 residues. CDR3 protein: CASSVGGGGGTITDTQYF. CDR3 coding DNA: TGTGCCAGCAGCGTAGGGGGAGGAGGGGGCACGATAACAGATACGCAGTATTTT. The variable domain in full, with the rest retrieved from reference TRBV9 and TRBJ2-3, is DSGVTQTPKHLITATGQRVTLRCSPRSGDLSVYWYQQSLDQGLQFLIQYYNGEERAKGNILERFSAQQFPDLHSELNLSSLELGDSALYFCASSVGGGGGTITDTQYFGPGTRLTVL.

This rearrangement joins TRBV19 to TRBJ1-5, with D possibly being TRBD1 (5 bases). V was clipped by 7 bases and J by 9 bases, with 13 bases between them. The CDR3 extends over 12 amino acids. Germline assignment: CDR1 LNHDA and CDR2 SQIVND (reference sequence). In DNA form, the CDR3 reads TGTGCCAGTAAGCCAGGGTGGGGGCCCCAGCATTTT. The encoded protein is CASKPGWGPQHF.

V usage is TRBV6-5 and J usage is TRBJ2-7; D remains ambiguous. V lost 5 bases and J 0 bases, leaving 11 bases between the germline ends. Germline values: CDR1 MNHEY, CDR2 SVGAGI. This CDR3 has 14 amino acids. The chain's CDR3 is CASSPTSSSYEQYV. In nucleotides, the CDR3 is TGTGCCAGCAGTCCGACCTCTAGCTCCTACGAGCAGTACGTC.

The chain carries TRBV29-1 and TRBJ1-2; TRBD1 is a possible D gene (5 bases). This CDR3 has 12 amino acids. V shed 4 bases and J shed 3 bases, with 9 bases lying between them. Germline values: CDR1 SQVTM, CDR2 ANQGSEA. In nucleotides, the CDR3 is TGCAGCGTTGGAAAAGGGGACTATGGCTACACCTTC. Its protein is CSVGKGDYGYTF.

The J gene is TRBJ2-5, the V gene TRBV11-3, with a weak D call TRBD1 (6 bases). CDR3 length: 14 amino acids. Germline V gene lookup returns CDR1 SGHNT and CDR2 YENEEA. V was clipped by 4 bases and J by 5 bases, with 14 bases between them. The CDR3 sequence: CASSSGQMGETQYF. CDR3 nucleotide sequence: TGTGCCAGCAGCTCCGGACAGATGGGGGAGACCCAGTACTTC.

The chain employs TRBV7-9 and TRBJ1-2; D is possibly TRBD1 (6 bases). The CDR3 is 13 amino acids. CDR1 and CDR2 from the germline V gene are SEHNR and FQNEAQ (reference sequence). V was cut by 6 bases and J by 6 bases, with 14 bases left in between. The CDR3 reads CASSLTHRDGYTF. CDR3 DNA sequence: TGTGCCAGCAGTTTGACCCACAGGGATGGCTACACCTTC.

This chain joins TRBV4-1 and TRBJ2-5; possible D gene TRBD2, 6 bases. The CDR3 is 17 amino acids. The germline V and J ends were trimmed by 4 bases and 1 base, with 19 bases remaining between them. Germline CDR1 is MGHRA and CDR2 is YSYEKL. CDR3 DNA sequence: TGCGCCAGCAGCCCCGGTGGAGGGATCGGGGGCCAAGAGACCCAGTACTTC. This encodes CASSPGGGIGGQETQYF.

The chain combines TRBV7-6 with TRBJ2-1; the D gene is possibly TRBD2 (6 bases). This CDR3 is 15 amino acids long. CDR1 and CDR2 (germline): SGHVS, FNYEAQ. The ends were cut back, 5 bases at V and 9 bases at J, with 20 bases in the middle. The CDR3 DNA reads TGTGCCAGCAGCGTGCTGCAGGGCGCGGGGAGTGAGCAGTTCTTC. Amino acids: CASSVLQGAGSEQFF.

The chain uses TRBV2 and TRBJ1-5, with 8 nucleotides matching TRBD1. J was trimmed by 4 bases and V by 4 bases; bases with no gene match: 3. CDR3 length: 14 amino acids. CDR1 is SNHLY and CDR2 is FYNNEI in the germline V gene. The CDR3 spells CASSAGGRNQPQHF. The DNA for the CDR3 is TGTGCCAGCAGTGCAGGGGGCAGGAATCAGCCCCAGCATTTT.

The V call is TRBV6-1, the J call TRBJ1-1, with a weak D call TRBD1 (5 bases). This CDR3 spans 15 amino acids. CDR1 MNHNS and CDR2 SASEGT come from the germline V gene. V was clipped by 4 bases and J by 4 bases, with 16 bases between them. CDR3 nucleotide sequence: TGTGCCAGCAGTGTACTTCAGGGAAGAGGCACTGAAGCTTTCTTT. Its protein product is CASSVLQGRGTEAFF.

V and J are TRBV3-1 (or the pseudogene TRBV3-2) and TRBJ2-7; no clear D. The germline V gene encodes CDR1 LGHDT and CDR2 YNNKEL (reference sequence). The V end was cut by 1 base, the J end by 5 bases, with 6 bases between. The CDR3 has 12 amino acids. The CDR3 nucleotides read TGTGCCAGCAGCCAAGTTTCTGACGAGCAGTACTTC. Its translation: CASSQVSDEQYF.

The rearrangement links TRBV19 to TRBJ2-2, with 7 bases lining up with TRBD1. CDR3 length: 16 amino acids. V gave up 7 bases and J gave up 5 bases; unmatched junction bases: 13. CDR1 LNHDA and CDR2 SQIVND come from the germline V gene (reference sequence). The CDR3: CASMFFRDSPTGELFF. The CDR3 nucleotides are TGTGCCAGTATGTTCTTCCGGGACAGTCCAACCGGGGAGCTGTTTTTT.

The genes are TRBV6-4 and TRBJ1-2; the D gene is possibly TRBD1 (5 bases). This CDR3 comprises 13 residues. CDR1 is MRHNA, CDR2 SNTAGT, per germline. Deletions cut 3 bases from V and 8 bases from J, with 13 bases between. The CDR3 bases are TGTGCCAGCAGTGAATATGGGCAGGGAGGCTACACCTTC. Amino acids: CASSEYGQGGYTF.

V is TRBV7-2 and J is TRBJ2-7; possible D gene TRBD2, 6 bases. Trimming removed 1 base from V and 6 bases from J, with 10 bases in between. There are 13 residues in the CDR3. From germline, CDR1 is SGHTA and CDR2 FQGNSA. The CDR3 sequence is CASSLGQGGEQYF. The DNA of the CDR3 is TGTGCCAGCAGCTTAGGTCAGGGAGGCGAGCAGTACTTC.

The chain joins TRBV5-1 to TRBJ2-3; 8 positions agree with TRBD2. The CDR3 sequence is 16 residues long. Germline assignment: CDR1 SGHRS and CDR2 YFSETQ. The V gene end was trimmed by 0 bases and the J gene end by 2 bases; junction bases not matched to a gene: 5. The CDR3 DNA follows: TGCGCCAGCAGCTTGGTTGGCGGGGGGACCACAGATACGCAGTATTTT. Encoded protein: CASSLVGGGTTDTQYF.

V and J are TRBV3-1 (or the pseudogene TRBV3-2) and TRBJ1-6, with a weak D call TRBD1 (6 bases). V lost 4 bases and J lost 5, with 15 bases in between. The CDR3 runs 16 residues. Germline V CDR1 and CDR2: LGHDT, YNNKEL (reference sequence). The CDR3 protein is CASSPRGQGNNSPLHF. In DNA, the CDR3 is TGTGCCAGCAGCCCCAGGGGTCAGGGGAATAATTCACCCCTCCACTTT.